What follows is one T cell receptor (beta chain) and its context. Regarding time point: blood at routine non-recurrence follow-up after resection. The sample belongs to a study of spatial heterogeneity in lung cancer. TCRdb analysed the 5' RACE reads with MiXCR anew, one entry per CDR3 protein. The sample lists over 85,000 distinct CDR3 sequences; around 19% were seen once. CDR3 size: 12 residues. V lost 8 bases, J lost 0 bases, and 0 bases stayed unmatched. Germline CDR1 GTSNPN, CDR2 SVGIG (reference sequence). The sample was PBMCs, taken at follow-up. The chain has TRBV30 and TRBJ2-2, with 7 bases lining up with TRBD1. The receptor's source is a male donor with early-stage non-small cell lung cancer. The chain's CDR3 is CAGQANTGELFF. The CDR3 nucleotides are TGTGCCGGACAGGCGAACACCGGGGAGCTGTTTTTT.